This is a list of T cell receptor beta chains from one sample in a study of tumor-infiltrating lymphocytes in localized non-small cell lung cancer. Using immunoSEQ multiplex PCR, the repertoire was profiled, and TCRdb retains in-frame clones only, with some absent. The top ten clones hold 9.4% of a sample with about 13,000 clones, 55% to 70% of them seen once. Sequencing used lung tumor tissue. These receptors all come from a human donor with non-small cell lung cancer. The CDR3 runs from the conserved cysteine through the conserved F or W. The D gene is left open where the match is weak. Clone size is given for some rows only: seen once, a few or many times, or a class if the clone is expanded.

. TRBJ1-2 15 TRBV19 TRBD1 CASSPGTGSNYGYTF TGTGCCAGTAGTCCCGGGACAGGGAGTAACTATGGCTACACCTTC
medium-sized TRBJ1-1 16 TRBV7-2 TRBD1 CASSFSSDRAPSEAFF TGTGCCAGCAGCTTCTCGTCGGACAGGGCGCCTTCTGAAGCTTTCTTT
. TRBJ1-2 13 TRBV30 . CAWSVAPGYGYTF TGTGCCTGGAGTGTTGCCCCGGGCTATGGCTACACCTTC
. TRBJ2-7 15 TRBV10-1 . CASSDSSSSNYEQYF TGCGCCAGCAGTGATTCGTCTAGCTCTAACTACGAGCAGTACTTC
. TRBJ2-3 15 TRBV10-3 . CAISPQDRITDTQYF TGTGCCATCAGTCCCCAGGACAGAATCACAGATACGCAGTATTTT
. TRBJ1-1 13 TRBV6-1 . CASSDRMVTEAFF TGTGCCAGCAGTGACAGGATGGTCACTGAAGCTTTCTTT
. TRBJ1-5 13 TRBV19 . CASRPGPNQPQHF TGTGCCAGCCGCCCGGGGCCCAATCAGCCCCAGCATTTT
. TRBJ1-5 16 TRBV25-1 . CASSEHPGPVDQPQHF TGTGCCAGCAGTGAACATCCGGGTCCGGTGGATCAGCCCCAGCATTTT
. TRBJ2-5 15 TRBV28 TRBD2 CASTPRGVMGETQYF TGTGCCAGCACGCCGCGGGGGGTAATGGGGGAGACCCAGTACTTC
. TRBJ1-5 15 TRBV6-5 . CASRPSLNSNQPQHF TGTGCCAGCAGACCCTCTCTCAATAGCAATCAGCCCCAGCATTTT
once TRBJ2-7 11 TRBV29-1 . CSVETQGEQYF TGCAGCGTTGAAACGCAGGGCGAGCAGTACTTC
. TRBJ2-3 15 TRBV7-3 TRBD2 CASSLTSGESDTQYF TGTGCCAGCAGCTTAACTAGCGGGGAGTCAGATACGCAGTATTTT
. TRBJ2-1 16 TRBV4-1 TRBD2 CASSQDPGTMGNEQFF TGCGCCAGCAGCCAAGATCCAGGGACTATGGGGAATGAGCAGTTCTTC
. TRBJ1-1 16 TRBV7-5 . CARSLIPAGGDTEAFF TGTGCCAGAAGCTTAATTCCGGCAGGGGGAGACACTGAAGCTTTCTTT
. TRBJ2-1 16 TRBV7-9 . CASSQAGLSSYNEQFF TGCGCCAGCAGCCAGGCGGGGCTTAGCTCCTACAATGAGCAGTTCTTC
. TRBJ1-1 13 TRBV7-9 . CASSLGANTEAFF TGTGCCAGCAGCTTAGGTGCGAACACTGAAGCTTTCTTT
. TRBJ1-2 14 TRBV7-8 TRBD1 CASSLGQGAYGYTF TGTGCCAGCAGCTTGGGACAGGGGGCCTATGGCTACACCTTC